This TCR beta chain came from a study of T cell changes during pregnancy in multiple sclerosis. Generated by immunoSEQ multiplex PCR, the TCRdb table keeps only in-frame clones and is missing some. Among 40,000 to 45,000 clones, 87% were seen once, and the ten largest hold more than 0.7%. The germline V gene encodes CDR1 LGHNA and CDR2 YSLEER. V gave up 0 bases and J gave up 3 bases, with 12 bases separating them. The CDR3 is made up of 16 amino acids. The receptor was derived from a female donor with multiple sclerosis, enrolled in a pregnancy study. The chain has TRBV4-3 and TRBJ2-1; a weak D match, TRBD2 (6 bases). The specimen comprised CD4+ T cells from peripheral blood mononuclear cells, sampled after pregnancy. CDR3 DNA: TGCGCCAGCAGCCAAGAGCCCCAGGAGGGCTACAATGAGCAGTTCTTC. This encodes CASSQEPQEGYNEQFF.